This TCR beta chain comes out of a study of cytotoxic CD8 clonotypes in ibrutinib-treated CLL. On the study more broadly: The subjects consisted of 11 relapsed/refractory and more than 14 treatment-naive individuals, with approximately 17 IGHV unmutated.

The CDR3 is 14 residues long. The germline gives CDR1 SEHNR, CDR2 FQNEAQ (reference sequence). Trimming left V 3 bases short and J 7 bases short, with 14 bases between. Targeted sequencing depth ranged from 1 in 200,000 to 1 in 1 million T cells. Profiling relied on immunoSEQ multiplex PCR, and the TCRdb table lists in-frame clones only, not all of them. The repertoire holds around 160,000 clones, with nearly 90% as singletons. This TCR was recovered from a human donor with chronic lymphocytic leukemia. The chain couples TRBV7-9 to TRBJ2-3; a weak D match, TRBD2 (7 bases). Sequencing used PBMCs, obtained at disease progression, from a patient treated with ibrutinib. CDR3 sequence reads: CASSLSGGLNTQYF. The CDR3 nucleotides are TGTGCCAGCAGCTTGTCGGGGGGCTTAAATACGCAGTATTTT.